Shown below are 11 T cell receptor beta chains from a single sample sequenced in a study of T cells in Graves' hyperthyroidism and ophthalmopathy. TCR beta CDR3 region amplification was performed from RNA transcripts. TCR CDR3 regions were first amplified by RT-PCR with HTBI primers. TCRdb passed the multiplex PCR reads through MiXCR, listing each CDR3 protein once. The repertoire includes approximately 400,000 distinct CDR3 sequences, 15% to 19% of them detected once, and roughly 13% sits in the top ten. Sequenced: blood. All receptors come from a woman under 30 with Graves' hyperthyroidism.

This clonotype was counted only a few times. The chain links TRBV11-3 to TRBJ2-3; TRBD2 matches 9 bases. CDR3 length: 15 residues. Germline V gives CDR1 SGHNT, CDR2 YENEEA. The V and J ends lost 1 base and 4 bases, in that order; junction bases with no gene match: 3. CDR3 amino acids: CASSLVAGVSDTQYF. CDR3 DNA sequence: TGTGCCAGCAGCTTAGTAGCGGGAGTCTCAGATACGCAGTATTTT.

This clonotype was found a few times. The CDR3 here is CASSKWLFNQPQHF. The CDR3 nucleotides read TGTGCCAGTAGCAAGTGGCTTTTCAATCAGCCCCAGCATTTT. The V call is TRBV19, the J call TRBJ1-5; D unresolved. This CDR3 region has 14 residues. Per germline, CDR1 LNHDA and CDR2 SQIVND (reference sequence). V lost 6 bases, J lost 3 bases, and 12 bases lay in between.

In its sample, this clonotype was seen many times. The rearrangement uses TRBV18 and TRBJ2-6, with 8 bases lining up with TRBD1. This CDR3 comprises 15 residues. V dropped 6 bases and J dropped 2; count of bases not matched to a gene: 3. CDR1 and CDR2 from the germline V gene are KGHSH and LQKENI. CDR3 coding DNA: TGTGCCAGCTCGGCACAGGGGGCTGGGGCCAACGTCCTGACTTTC. Translating it yields CASSAQGAGANVLTF.

This rearrangement joins TRBV13 to TRBJ2-1; no firm D call. V was clipped by 5 bases and J by 2 bases, with 22 bases between them. This CDR3 spans 18 amino acids. Germline CDR1 is PRHDT and CDR2 is FYEKMQ (reference sequence). This CDR3 is CASSQEIIGLMPYNEQFF. In DNA form, the CDR3 reads TGTGCCAGCAGCCAAGAAATTATCGGCCTTATGCCCTACAATGAGCAGTTCTTC.

This clonotype was detected only a few times. V and J are TRBV4-3 and TRBJ1-4; 9 bases map to TRBD1. Germline loops: CDR1 LGHNA, CDR2 YSLEER. V lost 5 bases to trimming and J lost 7 bases; unmatched junction nucleotides: 8. This CDR3 region has 15 residues. The CDR3 DNA reads TGCGCCAGCAGCTCTCCCGGGACAGGGCGTGAAAAACTGTTTTTT. As protein: CASSSPGTGREKLFF.

This clonotype appeared a few times. The chain combines TRBV20-1 with TRBJ2-5, with TRBD1 matching 8 bases. The CDR3 is 15 residues long. Losses at the gene ends were 2 bases for V and 5 bases for J; bases not matched to a gene: 10. The germline V gene has CDR1 DFQATT and CDR2 SNEGSKA (reference sequence). The CDR3 sequence is CSARSPRTGTETQYF. The CDR3 DNA reads as TGCAGTGCTAGATCGCCTCGGACAGGGACGGAGACCCAGTACTTC.

By sample share, this clonotype is medium-sized (0.01 to 0.1%). J is TRBJ2-5 and V is TRBV11-2; maybe TRBD1 (5 bases). Trimming stripped 5 bases from V and 1 base from J, with 14 bases between. The CDR3 spans 15 residues. The germline V gene encodes CDR1 SGHAT and CDR2 FQNNGV. Here the CDR3 reads CASSPTGRVQETQYF. CDR3 in DNA: TGTGCCAGCAGCCCCACCGGCAGGGTCCAAGAGACCCAGTACTTC.

This clonotype was recorded many times. This chain uses TRBV18 with TRBJ1-1; D is possibly TRBD1 (5 bases). The germline V gene encodes CDR1 KGHSH and CDR2 LQKENI. The CDR3 runs to 15 residues. V dropped 3 bases and J dropped 5 bases, with 16 bases sitting between them. Written as DNA, the CDR3 is TGTGCCAGCTCACCCCTGCAATCAGGGAGTACTGAAGCTTTCTTT. This translates into CASSPLQSGSTEAFF.

The V gene is TRBV7-3, the J gene TRBJ2-3; weak D call: TRBD1 (5 bases). V was clipped by 1 base and J by 1 base, with 12 bases between them. Germline CDR1 SGHTA, CDR2 FQGTGA. CDR3 length: 16 amino acids. The DNA for the CDR3 is TGTGCCAGCAGCTTAATCCCAGGGTCGGGCACAGATACGCAGTATTTT. Translated: CASSLIPGSGTDTQYF.

The chain is built from TRBV4-2 and TRBJ1-2, with 8 bases lining up with TRBD1. The CDR3 is made up of 15 amino acids. CDR1 and CDR2 (germline): LGHNA, YNFKEQ. V lost 6 bases and J lost 7; bases outside the gene matches: 13. The CDR3 region is CASSTGGQGVIGYTF. DNA of the CDR3: TGTGCCAGCAGTACAGGCGGACAGGGAGTTATTGGCTACACCTTC.

At least ten counts were recorded for this clonotype. The chain joins TRBV3-1 to TRBJ1-1; D is undetermined. There are 15 residues in the CDR3. V lost 1 base to trimming and J lost 5 bases, with 14 bases between them. Germline-derived CDR1 and CDR2 are LGHDT and YNNKEL (reference sequence). The CDR3 loop reads CASSQGATRTTEAFF. Written as DNA, the CDR3 is TGTGCCAGCAGCCAAGGAGCGACCCGGACGACTGAAGCTTTCTTT.